A selection of T cell receptor beta chains follows, all from one sample in a study of OX40 agonist ivuxolimab in advanced cancers. Here immunoSEQ multiplex PCR was the method, and the copy in TCRdb shows in-frame clones only, minus some. The sample has about 46,000 clones, around 91% seen once. This sample comprised CD4+ or CD8+ T cells sorted from blood, obtained in a trial of the OX40 agonist ivuxolimab. These TCRs come from an adult with an advanced solid tumor such as melanoma, head and neck, liver or kidney cancer. Both conserved end residues are part of each CDR3. The D gene is left open where the match is weak. Expanded clones get a size class; other rows say once, few or many, or leave the size out.

d_call,v_call,cdr3_length,clone_size,j_call,cdr3_aa,cdr3_nt
TRBD2,TRBV9,19,NA,TRBJ2-1,CASSVTKRASGRSYNEQFF,TGTGCCAGCAGCGTAACCAAAAGGGCTAGCGGGAGGTCCTACAATGAGCAGTTCTTC
NA,TRBV6-4,16,NA,TRBJ2-6,CASSDSGSSGANVLTF,TGCGCCAGCTCGGACAGCGGCTCATCTGGGGCCAACGTCCTGACTTTC
NA,TRBV27,13,NA,TRBJ2-7,CASSLGLSYEQYF,TGTGCCAGCAGTTTAGGACTTTCCTACGAGCAGTACTTC
TRBD1,TRBV6-6,15,once,TRBJ1-5,CASSSSQGSLQPQHF,TGTGCCAGCAGTTCCTCACAGGGGTCTCTTCAGCCCCAGCATTTT
TRBD2,TRBV5-1,15,once,TRBJ2-5,CASSPASGDGKTQYF,TGCGCCAGCTCACCGGCTAGCGGGGACGGTAAGACCCAGTACTTC
NA,TRBV19,13,NA,TRBJ1-3,CASSQGSRNTIYF,TGTGCCAGTAGTCAGGGTTCGCGAAACACCATATATTTT
NA,TRBV5-1,14,NA,TRBJ2-7,CASSTDSSGYEQYF,TGCGCCAGCAGCACTGACAGCTCAGGCTACGAGCAGTACTTC
NA,TRBV6-5,14,NA,TRBJ2-2,CASGRTSNTGELFF,TGTGCCAGCGGCCGGACTTCAAACACCGGGGAGCTGTTTTTT
NA,TRBV13,16,NA,TRBJ2-1,CASSVRTFGIYNEQFF,TGTGCCAGCAGCGTTCGGACGTTTGGGATCTACAATGAGCAGTTCTTC
NA,TRBV2,12,NA,TRBJ1-5,CASNPSVGPQHF,TGTGCCAGCAATCCGAGTGTCGGGCCCCAGCATTTT
NA,TRBV6-6,16,NA,TRBJ1-6,CASSYGETTNNSPLHF,TGTGCCAGCAGTTACGGAGAGACAACTAATAATTCACCCCTCCACTTT
NA,TRBV30,15,NA,TRBJ1-1,CAWSTRWGHDTEAFF,TGTGCCTGGAGTACCCGCTGGGGGCATGACACTGAAGCTTTCTTT
TRBD1,TRBV19,12,NA,TRBJ2-1,CASSDRDNEQFF,TGTGCCAGTAGTGACAGGGACAATGAGCAGTTCTTC
NA,TRBV28,16,NA,TRBJ1-5,CASSFVPARSNQPQHF,TGTGCCAGCAGTTTCGTTCCAGCTCGGAGCAATCAGCCCCAGCATTTT
NA,TRBV19,13,once,TRBJ1-1,CASKAPTNTEAFF,TGTGCCAGTAAAGCCCCAACGAACACTGAAGCTTTCTTT
NA,TRBV5-8,10,NA,TRBJ2-7,CASSTYEQYF,TGTGCCAGCTCCACCTACGAGCAGTACTTC
TRBD2,TRBV7-9,15,NA,TRBJ2-5,CASSLLLAGYETQYF,TGTGCCAGCAGCTTACTTCTAGCGGGATATGAGACCCAGTACTTC
TRBD1,TRBV6-5,14,NA,TRBJ1-2,CASSRQGGGYGYTF,TGTGCCAGCTCAAGACAAGGGGGCGGGTATGGCTACACCTTC
NA,TRBV5-5,15,once,TRBJ2-1,CASSLRTSWADEQFF,TGTGCCAGCAGCTTGCGAACTAGCTGGGCCGATGAGCAGTTCTTC
NA,TRBV6-6,13,NA,TRBJ1-2,CASSYPGFYGYTF,TGTGCCAGCAGTTATCCAGGGTTCTATGGCTACACCTTC
NA,TRBV27,17,NA,TRBJ2-7,CASSWDASSRAPYEQYF,TGTGCCAGCAGCTGGGACGCATCCAGTCGGGCCCCTTACGAGCAGTACTTC
NA,TRBV7-9,13,NA,TRBJ1-1,CASSLDILAEAFF,TGTGCCAGCAGCCTGGACATCCTCGCTGAAGCTTTCTTT
NA,TRBV7-9,12,NA,TRBJ2-3,CASSLAVDTQYF,TGTGCCAGCAGCTTAGCTGTAGATACGCAGTATTTT
NA,TRBV15,16,once,TRBJ2-1,CATSREVSENNNEQFF,TGTGCCACCAGCAGAGAGGTGTCGGAAAACAACAATGAGCAGTTCTTC
TRBD1,TRBV28,14,NA,TRBJ1-2,CASSLGPGGEGYTF,TGTGCCAGCAGTTTAGGGCCAGGGGGTGAGGGCTACACCTTC
NA,TRBV7-7,13,NA,TRBJ1-3,CASSLGHGNTIYF,TGTGCTAGCAGCTTGGGACACGGAAACACCATATATTTT
NA,TRBV4-3,13,NA,TRBJ1-1,CASSAPVNTEAFF,TGCGCCAGCAGCGCCCCCGTGAACACTGAAGCTTTCTTT
TRBD1,TRBV9,15,NA,TRBJ2-5,CASSAPDRGQETQYF,TGTGCCAGCAGCGCGCCTGACAGGGGGCAAGAGACCCAGTACTTC
TRBD2,TRBV9,15,NA,TRBJ2-2,CASSPGGANTGELFF,TGTGCCAGCAGCCCGGGGGGGGCGAACACCGGGGAGCTGTTTTTT
NA,TRBV5-4,14,once,TRBJ1-4,CASSPGPQSEKLFF,TGTGCCAGCAGCCCGGGACCCCAAAGTGAAAAACTGTTTTTT
NA,TRBV7-8,16,NA,TRBJ2-3,CASSRNRDGDFDTQYF,TGTGCCAGCAGCCGAAACCGGGACGGTGACTTCGATACGCAGTATTTT
NA,TRBV6-5,14,NA,TRBJ2-7,CASSPSSGNYEQYF,TGTGCCAGCAGCCCCAGTAGCGGCAACTACGAGCAGTACTTC
NA,TRBV13,14,NA,TRBJ1-4,CASSLGQEIEKLFF,TGTGCCAGCAGCTTAGGGCAGGAGATTGAAAAACTGTTTTTT
NA,TRBV28,15,NA,TRBJ1-1,CASSLFAGQNTEAFF,TGTGCCAGCAGTCTCTTCGCAGGCCAGAACACTGAAGCTTTCTTT
TRBD2,TRBV7-9,15,NA,TRBJ2-7,CASSGWTSGRYEQYF,TGTGCCAGCAGCGGGTGGACTAGCGGGAGATACGAGCAGTACTTC
NA,TRBV9,13,NA,TRBJ2-6,CASSVSGANVLTF,TGTGCCAGCAGCGTCTCTGGGGCCAACGTCCTGACTTTC
NA,TRBV7-3,14,once,TRBJ1-6,CASSLTFGNSPLHF,TGTGCCAGCAGCTTAACCTTCGGGAATTCACCCCTCCACTTT
TRBD1,TRBV11-3,15,NA,TRBJ2-7,CASSQGTAESYEQYF,TGTGCCAGCAGCCAAGGGACAGCTGAGTCCTACGAGCAGTACTTC
NA,TRBV5-4,15,NA,TRBJ2-7,CASSLEGGSSYEQYF,TGTGCCAGCAGCTTGGAAGGGGGGAGCTCCTACGAGCAGTACTTC
NA,TRBV23-1,16,NA,TRBJ1-1,CASSLDRAMRDTEAFF,TGCGCCAGCAGTCTCGATAGGGCGATGAGGGACACTGAAGCTTTCTTT
NA,TRBV27,12,medium-sized,TRBJ1-2,CASSLSGYGYTF,TGTGCCAGCAGTTTATCGGGCTATGGCTACACCTTC
NA,TRBV4-3,15,few,TRBJ2-7,CASSQVRGRGYEQYF,TGCGCCAGCAGCCAAGTCCGGGGCAGGGGCTACGAGCAGTACTTC
TRBD1,TRBV4-1,17,once,TRBJ2-7,CASSPTPGQGVSYEQYF,TGCGCCAGCAGCCCGACGCCGGGACAGGGGGTTTCCTACGAGCAGTACTTC
NA,TRBV15,14,hyperexpanded,TRBJ2-7,CATSRDRSRREQYF,TGTGCCACCAGCAGAGATAGATCCAGACGTGAGCAGTACTTC
NA,TRBV28,15,NA,TRBJ1-1,CASSEMGRENTEAFF,TGTGCCAGCAGTGAAATGGGGAGGGAGAACACTGAAGCTTTCTTT
TRBD1,TRBV11-2,14,NA,TRBJ2-7,CASSPGQGAIGMNF,TGTGCCAGCAGTCCCGGGCAGGGGGCTATCGGGATGAACTTC